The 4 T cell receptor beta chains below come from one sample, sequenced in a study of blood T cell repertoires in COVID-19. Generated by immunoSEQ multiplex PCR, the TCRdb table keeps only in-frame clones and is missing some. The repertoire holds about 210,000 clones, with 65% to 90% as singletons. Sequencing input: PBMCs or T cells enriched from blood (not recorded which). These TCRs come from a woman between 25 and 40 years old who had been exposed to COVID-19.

The CDR3 DNA reads TGTGCCAGCAGTAAACGACAGGGTGGTTCACCCCTCCACTTT. It translates to CASSKRQGGSPLHF. The chain recombines TRBV6-2 or TRBV6-3 with TRBJ1-6; 7 nucleotides line up with TRBD1. The trim removed 5 bases at V and 9 bases at J, leaving 7 bases unmatched. The V gene's germline CDR1 is MNHEY and CDR2 SVGEGT. CDR3 length: 14 residues.

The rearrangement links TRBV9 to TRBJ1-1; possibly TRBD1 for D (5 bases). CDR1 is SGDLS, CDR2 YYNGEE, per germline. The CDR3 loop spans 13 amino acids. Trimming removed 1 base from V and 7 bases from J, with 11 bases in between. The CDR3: CASSVSWGGEAFF. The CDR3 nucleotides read TGTGCCAGCAGCGTAAGTTGGGGGGGTGAAGCTTTCTTT.

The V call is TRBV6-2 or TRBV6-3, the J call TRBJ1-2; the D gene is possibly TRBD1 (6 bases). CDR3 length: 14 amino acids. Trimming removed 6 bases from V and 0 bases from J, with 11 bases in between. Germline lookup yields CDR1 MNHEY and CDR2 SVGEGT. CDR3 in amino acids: CASSRDTANYGYTF. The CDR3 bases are TGTGCCAGCAGCCGGGACACCGCTAACTATGGCTACACCTTC.

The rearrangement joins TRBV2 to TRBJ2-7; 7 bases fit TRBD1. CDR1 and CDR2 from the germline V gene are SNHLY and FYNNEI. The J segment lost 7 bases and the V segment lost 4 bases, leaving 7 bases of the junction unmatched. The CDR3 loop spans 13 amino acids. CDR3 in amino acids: CASSGLGGGEQYF. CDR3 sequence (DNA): TGTGCCAGCAGTGGTTTAGGGGGCGGGGAGCAGTACTTC.